This T cell receptor beta chain was obtained from a study of T cell responses to AZD1222 COVID-19 vaccine. To note about this clone: Its antigen is as yet unknown.

Study-wide findings and caveats: Per reports, nearly half of all spike-specific TCRs target regions that are unmutated in variants. The span of vaccine-associated CD4 TCRs extended across spike, with dominance at 160-218 and 743-854.

Sequencing used immunoSEQ multiplex PCR; TCRdb keeps in-frame clones, though not all of them. The sample lists 95,000 to 100,000 clones; around 84% were seen once. The CDR3 covers 11 residues. The germline V and J ends were trimmed by 1 base and 4 bases, with 2 bases remaining between them. Germline assignment: CDR1 SGHDN and CDR2 FVKESK. The sequenced sample was peripheral blood, obtained 28 days after the second AZD1222 dose. The origin of this receptor is an adult who received the AZD1222 COVID-19 vaccine. V is TRBV14 and J is TRBJ2-7; D is unresolved. The CDR3 loop is CASSQGYEQYF. DNA of the CDR3: TGTGCCAGCAGCCAAGGATACGAGCAGTACTTC.